This T cell receptor (beta chain) is drawn from a study of regulatory dendritic cells for organ transplantation. Study-wide results and caveats: Regulatory dendritic cells appeared to expand memory CD8+ clones less than mature ones. Naive T cells showed high diversity, memory cells less, memory CD8+ least. Alloreactive memory CD8+ T cell pools varied considerably between individuals.

This clone came up a few times. The antigen remains unidentified. V lost 2 bases, J lost 7 bases, and 3 bases stayed unmatched. CDR1 is LNHNV, CDR2 YYDKDF, per germline (reference sequence). The CDR3 runs 13 residues. FACS sorted CD4+ or CD8+ T cells into CD45RA+ naive and CD45RO+ memory. Libraries were prepared by immunoSEQ multiplex PCR; TCRdb keeps only in-frame clonotypes and omits some of them. The table includes fewer than 13,000 clones, approximately 70% detected once. This clonotype was obtained from a human donor in good health. The specimen was memory CD8+ T cells from blood. Subset specified: CD45RO+ memory T cells. This sequence joins TRBV15 and TRBJ1-2; 8 bases map to TRBD1. CDR3 sequence (DNA): TGTGCCACCAGCAGAAAGGACAGGGTTGGCTACACCTTC. The encoded protein is CATSRKDRVGYTF.